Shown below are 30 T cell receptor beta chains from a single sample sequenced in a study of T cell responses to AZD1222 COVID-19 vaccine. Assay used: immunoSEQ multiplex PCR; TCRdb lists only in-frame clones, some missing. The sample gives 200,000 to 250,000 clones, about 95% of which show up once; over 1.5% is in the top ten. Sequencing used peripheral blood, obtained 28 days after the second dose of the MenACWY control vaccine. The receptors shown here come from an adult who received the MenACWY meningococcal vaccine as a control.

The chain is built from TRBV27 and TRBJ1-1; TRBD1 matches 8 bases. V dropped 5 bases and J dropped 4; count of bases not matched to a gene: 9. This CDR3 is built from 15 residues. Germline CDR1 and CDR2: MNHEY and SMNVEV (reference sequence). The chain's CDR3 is CASSPWTGLVTEAFF. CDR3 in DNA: TGTGCCAGCAGTCCTTGGACAGGGTTGGTCACTGAAGCTTTCTTT.

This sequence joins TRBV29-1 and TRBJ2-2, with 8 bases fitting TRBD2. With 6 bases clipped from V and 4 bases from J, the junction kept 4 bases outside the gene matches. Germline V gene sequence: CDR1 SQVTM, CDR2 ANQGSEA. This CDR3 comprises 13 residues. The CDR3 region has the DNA TGCAGCGTGAGCGGGAGCGGCACCGGGGAGCTGTTTTTT. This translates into CSVSGSGTGELFF.

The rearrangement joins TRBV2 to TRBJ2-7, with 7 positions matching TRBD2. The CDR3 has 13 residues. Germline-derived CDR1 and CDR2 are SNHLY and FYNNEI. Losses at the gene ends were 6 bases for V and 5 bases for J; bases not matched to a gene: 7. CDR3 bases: TGTGCCAGCAGGGGGGGGACTCGGGACGAGCAGTACTTC. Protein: CASRGGTRDEQYF.

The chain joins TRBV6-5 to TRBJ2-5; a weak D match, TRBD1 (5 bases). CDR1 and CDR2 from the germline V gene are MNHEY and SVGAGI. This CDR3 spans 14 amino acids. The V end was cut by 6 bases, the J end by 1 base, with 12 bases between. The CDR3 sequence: CASSDDRIQETQYF. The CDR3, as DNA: TGTGCCAGCAGCGACGACAGAATCCAAGAGACCCAGTACTTC.

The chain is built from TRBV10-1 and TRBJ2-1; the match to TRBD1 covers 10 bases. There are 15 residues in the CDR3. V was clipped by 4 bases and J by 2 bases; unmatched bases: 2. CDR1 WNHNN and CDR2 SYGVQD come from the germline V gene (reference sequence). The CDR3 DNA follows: TGCGCCAGCAGTGTGGGACAGGGGCCCTACAATGAGCAGTTCTTC. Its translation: CASSVGQGPYNEQFF.

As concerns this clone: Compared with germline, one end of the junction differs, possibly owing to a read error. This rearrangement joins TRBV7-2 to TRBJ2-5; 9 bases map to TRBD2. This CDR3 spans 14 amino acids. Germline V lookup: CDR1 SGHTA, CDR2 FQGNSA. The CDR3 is CASSLAGTQETQYF. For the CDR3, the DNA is TGTGCCAGCAGCCTAGCGGGGACCCAAGAGACCCAGTACTTC.

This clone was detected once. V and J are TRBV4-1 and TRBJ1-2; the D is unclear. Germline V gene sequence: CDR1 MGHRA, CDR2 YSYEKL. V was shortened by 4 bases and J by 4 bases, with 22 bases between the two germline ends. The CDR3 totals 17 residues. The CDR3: CASSPSNRAPAIYGYTF. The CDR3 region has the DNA TGCGCCAGCAGCCCTTCTAACCGGGCACCCGCAATCTATGGCTACACCTTC.

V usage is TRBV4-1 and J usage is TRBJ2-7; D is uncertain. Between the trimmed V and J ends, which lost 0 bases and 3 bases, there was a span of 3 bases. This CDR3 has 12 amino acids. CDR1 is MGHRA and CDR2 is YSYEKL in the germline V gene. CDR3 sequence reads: CASSQEGYEQYF. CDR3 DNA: TGCGCCAGCAGCCAAGAGGGCTACGAGCAGTACTTC.

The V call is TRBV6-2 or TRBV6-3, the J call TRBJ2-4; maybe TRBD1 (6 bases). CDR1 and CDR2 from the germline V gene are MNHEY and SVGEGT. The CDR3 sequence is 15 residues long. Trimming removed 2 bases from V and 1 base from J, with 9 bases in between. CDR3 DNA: TGTGCCAGCAGTTACCCACAGGGCGCCAAAAACATTCAGTACTTC. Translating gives CASSYPQGAKNIQYF.

CDR3 coding DNA: TGTGCCATCAGTGAGCCGGACAGCTCCTACGAGCAGTACTTC. It translates to CAISEPDSSYEQYF. The chain combines TRBV10-3 with TRBJ2-7, with D perhaps TRBD1 (6 bases). The CDR3 loop spans 14 amino acids. Trimming took 2 bases from V and 0 from J, leaving 8 bases between them. Germline CDR1 and CDR2: ENHRY and SYGVKD.

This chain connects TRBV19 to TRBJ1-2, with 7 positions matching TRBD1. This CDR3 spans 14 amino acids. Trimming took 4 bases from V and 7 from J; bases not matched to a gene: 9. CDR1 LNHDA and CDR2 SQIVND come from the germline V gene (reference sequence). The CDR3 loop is CASSTGQVRRGYTF. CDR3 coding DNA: TGTGCCAGTAGTACCGGACAGGTGCGGCGTGGCTACACCTTC.

CDR3 in amino acids: CASSLLPLGSYEQYF. In DNA form, the CDR3 reads TGTGCCAGCAGCTTACTCCCTCTGGGGTCCTACGAGCAGTACTTC. The V and J genes are TRBV7-2 and TRBJ2-7, with D unclear. CDR1 and CDR2 from the germline V gene are SGHTA and FQGNSA. With 2 bases removed from V and 1 base from J, the gap between germline ends came to 12 bases. The CDR3 sequence is 15 residues long.

The CDR3 here is CASSSQGAVAFF. The DNA of the CDR3 is TGTGCCAGCAGTTCTCAGGGTGCCGTGGCTTTCTTT. The chain uses TRBV6-2 or TRBV6-3 and TRBJ1-1, with a possible D match to TRBD1 (5 bases). CDR1 and CDR2 from the germline V gene are MNHEY and SVGEGT. The CDR3 runs to 12 residues. V shed 4 bases and J shed 11 bases, with 14 bases lying between them.

CDR3 loop: CASSVGTSPSNEQFF. The CDR3 DNA follows: TGCGCCAGCAGTGTTGGGACTAGCCCTTCCAATGAGCAGTTCTTC. The rearrangement uses TRBV5-1 and TRBJ2-1, with TRBD2 matching 9 bases. The trim removed 5 bases at V and 6 bases at J, leaving 9 bases unmatched. Germline values: CDR1 SGHRS, CDR2 YFSETQ. The CDR3 runs to 15 residues.

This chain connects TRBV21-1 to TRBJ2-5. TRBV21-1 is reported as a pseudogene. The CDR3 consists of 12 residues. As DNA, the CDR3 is TGTGCCAGCAGCGGGCACGGGGAGACCCAGTACTTC. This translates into CASSGHGETQYF.

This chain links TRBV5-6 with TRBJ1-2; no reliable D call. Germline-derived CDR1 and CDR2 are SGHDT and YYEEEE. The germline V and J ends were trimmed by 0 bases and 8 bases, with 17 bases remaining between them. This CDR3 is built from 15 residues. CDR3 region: CASSLDGLGLGGYTF. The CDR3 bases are TGTGCCAGCAGCTTGGATGGACTTGGGCTCGGGGGCTACACCTTC.

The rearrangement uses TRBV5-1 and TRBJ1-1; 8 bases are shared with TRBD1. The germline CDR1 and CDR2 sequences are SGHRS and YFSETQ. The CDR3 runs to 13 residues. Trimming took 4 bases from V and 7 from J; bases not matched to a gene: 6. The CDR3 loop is CASSRTGSGEAFF. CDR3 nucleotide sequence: TGCGCCAGCAGCAGGACAGGGTCCGGTGAAGCTTTCTTT.

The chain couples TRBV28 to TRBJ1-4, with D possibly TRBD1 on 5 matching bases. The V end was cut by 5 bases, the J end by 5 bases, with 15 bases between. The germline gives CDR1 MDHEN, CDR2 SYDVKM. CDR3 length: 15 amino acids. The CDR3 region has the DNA TGTGCCAGCAGTCTAGGGACGGGACCGAATGAAAAACTGTTTTTT. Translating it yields CASSLGTGPNEKLFF.

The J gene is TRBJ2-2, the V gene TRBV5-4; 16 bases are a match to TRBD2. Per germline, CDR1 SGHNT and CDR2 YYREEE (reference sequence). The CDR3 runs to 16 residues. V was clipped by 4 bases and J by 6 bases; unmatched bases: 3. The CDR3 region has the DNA TGTGCCAGCAGCCCCGGGACTAGCGGGAGGGCCGGGGAGCTGTTTTTT. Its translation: CASSPGTSGRAGELFF.

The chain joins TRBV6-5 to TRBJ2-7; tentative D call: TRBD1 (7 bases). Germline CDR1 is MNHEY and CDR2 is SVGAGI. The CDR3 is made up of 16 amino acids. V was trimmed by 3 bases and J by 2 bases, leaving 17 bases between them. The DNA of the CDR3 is TGTGCCAGCAGTTATCGGGGGACAGCAGAAGCCTACGAGCAGTACTTC. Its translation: CASSYRGTAEAYEQYF.

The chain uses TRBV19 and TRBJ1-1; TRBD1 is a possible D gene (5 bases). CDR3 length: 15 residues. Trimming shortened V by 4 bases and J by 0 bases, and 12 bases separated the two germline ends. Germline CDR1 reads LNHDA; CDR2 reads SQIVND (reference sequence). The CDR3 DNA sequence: TGTGCCAGTAGTAGCTCCGGGACCTTGAACACTGAAGCTTTCTTT. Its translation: CASSSSGTLNTEAFF.

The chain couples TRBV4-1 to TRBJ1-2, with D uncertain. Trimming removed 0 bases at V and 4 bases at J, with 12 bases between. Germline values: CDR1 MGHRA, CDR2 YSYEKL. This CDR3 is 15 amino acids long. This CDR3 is CASSQEATGGYGYTF. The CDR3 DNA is TGCGCCAGCAGCCAAGAGGCCACGGGCGGCTATGGCTACACCTTC.

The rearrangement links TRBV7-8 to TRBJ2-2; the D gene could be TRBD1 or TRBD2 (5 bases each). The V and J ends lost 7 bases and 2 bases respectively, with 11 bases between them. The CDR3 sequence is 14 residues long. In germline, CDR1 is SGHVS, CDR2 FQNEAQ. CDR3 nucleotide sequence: TGTGCCAGCAACCCCCGGGGCAACACCGGGGAGCTGTTTTTT. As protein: CASNPRGNTGELFF.

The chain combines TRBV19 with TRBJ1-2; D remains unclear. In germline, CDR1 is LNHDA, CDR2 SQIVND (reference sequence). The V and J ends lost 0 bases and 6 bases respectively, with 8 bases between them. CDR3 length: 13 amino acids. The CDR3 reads CASSIDSNNGYTF. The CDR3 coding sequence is TGTGCCAGTAGTATAGACAGCAACAATGGCTACACCTTC.

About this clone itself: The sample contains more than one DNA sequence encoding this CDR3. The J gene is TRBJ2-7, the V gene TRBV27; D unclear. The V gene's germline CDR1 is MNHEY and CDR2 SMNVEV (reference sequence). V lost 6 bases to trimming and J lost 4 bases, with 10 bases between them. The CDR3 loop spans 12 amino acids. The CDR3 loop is CASSPPSYEQYF. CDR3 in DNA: TGTGCCAGCAGCCCACCGTCGTACGAGCAGTACTTC.

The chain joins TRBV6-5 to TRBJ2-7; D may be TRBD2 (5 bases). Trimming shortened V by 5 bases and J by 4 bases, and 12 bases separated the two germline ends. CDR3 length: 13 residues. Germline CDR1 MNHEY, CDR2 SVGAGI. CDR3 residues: CASSPQRRYEQYF. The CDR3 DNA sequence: TGTGCCAGCAGTCCTCAAAGGAGGTACGAGCAGTACTTC.

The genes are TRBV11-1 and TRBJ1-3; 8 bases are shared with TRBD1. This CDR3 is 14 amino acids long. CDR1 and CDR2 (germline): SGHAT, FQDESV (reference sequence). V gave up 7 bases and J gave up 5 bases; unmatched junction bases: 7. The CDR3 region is CASTGQGTRNTIYF. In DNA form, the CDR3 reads TGTGCCAGCACCGGACAGGGTACGAGAAACACCATATATTTT.

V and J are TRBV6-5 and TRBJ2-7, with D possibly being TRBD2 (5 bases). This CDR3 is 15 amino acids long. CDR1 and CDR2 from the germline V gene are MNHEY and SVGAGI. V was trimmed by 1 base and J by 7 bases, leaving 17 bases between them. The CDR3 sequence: CASSYLSTAQREQYF. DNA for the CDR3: TGTGCCAGCAGTTACTTATCGACGGCACAGCGGGAGCAGTACTTC.

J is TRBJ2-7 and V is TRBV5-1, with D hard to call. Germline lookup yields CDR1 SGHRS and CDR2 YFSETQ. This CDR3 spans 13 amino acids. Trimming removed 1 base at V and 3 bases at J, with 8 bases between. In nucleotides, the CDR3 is TGCGCCAGCAGCTTGACAGTTTACTACGAGCAGTACTTC. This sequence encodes CASSLTVYYEQYF.

The CDR3 region is CASSPVPLPGLAGSSYEQYF. In DNA, the CDR3 is TGCGCCAGCAGCCCCGTACCGCTACCGGGACTAGCGGGGAGCTCCTACGAGCAGTACTTC. This sequence joins TRBV4-1 and TRBJ2-7; 13 positions match TRBD2. CDR3 length: 20 amino acids. CDR1 and CDR2 from the germline V gene are MGHRA and YSYEKL. Germline trimming cut 4 bases from V and 0 bases from J; bases unmatched to any gene: 15.